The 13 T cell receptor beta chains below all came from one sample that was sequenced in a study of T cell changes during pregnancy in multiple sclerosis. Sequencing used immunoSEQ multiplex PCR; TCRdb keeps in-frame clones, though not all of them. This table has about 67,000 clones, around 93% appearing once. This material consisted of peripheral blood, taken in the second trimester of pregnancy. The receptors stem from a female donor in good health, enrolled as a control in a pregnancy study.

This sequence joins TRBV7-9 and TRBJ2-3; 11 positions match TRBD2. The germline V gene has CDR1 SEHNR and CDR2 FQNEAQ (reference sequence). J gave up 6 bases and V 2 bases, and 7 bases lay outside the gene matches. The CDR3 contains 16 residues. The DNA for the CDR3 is TGTGCCAGCAGCTTAACTAGCGGGGGAGCCAGGGATACGCAGTATTTT. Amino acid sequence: CASSLTSGGARDTQYF.

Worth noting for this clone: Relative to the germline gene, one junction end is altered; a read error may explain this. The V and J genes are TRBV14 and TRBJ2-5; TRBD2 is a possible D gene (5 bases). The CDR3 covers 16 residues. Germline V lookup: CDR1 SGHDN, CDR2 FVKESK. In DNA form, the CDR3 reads TGTGCCAGCAGCCGCTGGTCGGGGTCAGGTTATCAGACTCAGTACTTC. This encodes CASSRWSGSGYQTQYF.

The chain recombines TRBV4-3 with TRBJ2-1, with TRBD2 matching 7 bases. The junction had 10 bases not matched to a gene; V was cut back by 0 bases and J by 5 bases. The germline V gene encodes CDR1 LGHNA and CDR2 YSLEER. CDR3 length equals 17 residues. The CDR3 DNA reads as TGCGCCAGCAGCCAAGATACCCGCAGACTAGCACACAATGAGCAGTTCTTC. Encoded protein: CASSQDTRRLAHNEQFF.

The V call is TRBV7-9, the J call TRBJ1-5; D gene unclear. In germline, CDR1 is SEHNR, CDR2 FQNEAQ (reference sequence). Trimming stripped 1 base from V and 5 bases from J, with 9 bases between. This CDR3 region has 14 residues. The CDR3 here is CASSLDSSHQPQHF. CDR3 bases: TGTGCCAGCAGCTTAGACAGCTCTCATCAGCCCCAGCATTTT. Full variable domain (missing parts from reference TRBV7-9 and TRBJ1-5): DTGVSQNPRHKITKRGQNVTFRCDPISEHNRLYWYRQTLGQGPEFLTYFQNEAQLEKSRLLSDRFSAERPKGSFSTLEIQRTEQGDSAMYLCASSLDSSHQPQHFGDGTRLSIL.

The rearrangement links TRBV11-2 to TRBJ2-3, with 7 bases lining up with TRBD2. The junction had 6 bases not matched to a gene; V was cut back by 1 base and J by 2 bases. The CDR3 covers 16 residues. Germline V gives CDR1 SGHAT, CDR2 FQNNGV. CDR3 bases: TGTGCCAGCAGCTTAGGAGGGCTAGCGGTCACAGATACGCAGTATTTT. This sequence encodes CASSLGGLAVTDTQYF.

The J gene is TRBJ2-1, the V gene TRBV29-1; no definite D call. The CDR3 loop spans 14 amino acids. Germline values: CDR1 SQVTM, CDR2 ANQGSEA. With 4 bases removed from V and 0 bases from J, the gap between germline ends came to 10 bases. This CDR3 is CSVGSEHSYNEQFF. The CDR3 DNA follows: TGCAGCGTTGGAAGCGAGCACTCCTACAATGAGCAGTTCTTC.

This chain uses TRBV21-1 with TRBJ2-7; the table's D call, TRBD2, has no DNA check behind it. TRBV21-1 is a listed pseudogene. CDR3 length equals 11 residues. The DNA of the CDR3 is TGTGCCAGCAGCAATACCTACGAGCAGTACTTC. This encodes CASSNTYEQYF.

CDR3: CASSRIPQGPFTSPLHF. CDR3 sequence (DNA): TGTGCCAGCAGTCGAATCCCACAGGGACCATTTACTTCACCCCTCCACTTT. The gene calls are TRBV7-8 and TRBJ1-6; D perhaps matches TRBD1 (6 bases). The V and J ends lost 6 bases and 9 bases respectively, with 24 bases between them. The CDR3 totals 17 residues. Germline loops: CDR1 SGHVS, CDR2 FQNEAQ.

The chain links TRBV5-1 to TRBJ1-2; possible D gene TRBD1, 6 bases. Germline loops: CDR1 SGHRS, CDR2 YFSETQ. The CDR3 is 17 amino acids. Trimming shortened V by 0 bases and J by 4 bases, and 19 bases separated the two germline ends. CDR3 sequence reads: CASSLVQGEKASYGYTF. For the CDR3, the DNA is TGCGCCAGCAGCTTGGTACAGGGAGAAAAGGCTAGCTATGGCTACACCTTC.

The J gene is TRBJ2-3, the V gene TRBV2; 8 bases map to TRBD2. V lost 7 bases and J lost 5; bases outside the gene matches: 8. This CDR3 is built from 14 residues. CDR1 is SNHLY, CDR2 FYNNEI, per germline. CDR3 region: CASNGRVSGDTQYF. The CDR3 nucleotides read TGTGCCAGCAACGGGAGGGTCTCAGGAGATACGCAGTATTTT.

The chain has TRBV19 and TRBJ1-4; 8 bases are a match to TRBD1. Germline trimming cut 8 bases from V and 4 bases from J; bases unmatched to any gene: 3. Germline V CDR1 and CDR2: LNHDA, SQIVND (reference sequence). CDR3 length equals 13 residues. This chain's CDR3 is CASQGQVNEKLFF. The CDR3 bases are TGTGCCAGTCAGGGACAGGTTAATGAAAAACTGTTTTTT. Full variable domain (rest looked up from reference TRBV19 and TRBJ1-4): DGGITQSPKYLFRKEGQNVTLSCEQNLNHDAMYWYRQDPGQGLRLIYYSQIVNDFQKGDIAEGYSVSREKKESFPLTVTSAQKNPTAFYLCASQGQVNEKLFFGSGTQLSVL.

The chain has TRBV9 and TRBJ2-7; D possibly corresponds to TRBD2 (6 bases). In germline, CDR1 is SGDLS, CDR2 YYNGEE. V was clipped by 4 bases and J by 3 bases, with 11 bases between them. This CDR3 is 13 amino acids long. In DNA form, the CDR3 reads TGTGCCAGCAGCTTTGGGACTCACTACGAGCAGTACTTC. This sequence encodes CASSFGTHYEQYF.

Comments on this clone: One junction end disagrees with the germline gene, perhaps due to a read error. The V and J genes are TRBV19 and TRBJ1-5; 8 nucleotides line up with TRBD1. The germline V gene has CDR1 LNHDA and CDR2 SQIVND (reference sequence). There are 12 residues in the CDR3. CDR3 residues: CASSTDRGPPLF. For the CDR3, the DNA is TGTGCCAGTAGTACCGACAGGGGTCCTCCCCTTTTT.